Listed below are T cell receptor beta chains from one sample, sequenced in a study of identical twins. MiXCR was run by TCRdb on the 5' RACE reads, yielding one entry per CDR3 protein. The data hold hundreds of thousands of distinct CDR3 sequences, with roughly 8% observed a single time. These data were also filed under a second study, of yellow fever vaccine responses in identical twins.

The sample was PBMCs. These receptors all stem from a woman aged 18-30 years in good health. CDR3s include the opening cysteine and the closing phenylalanine or tryptophan. A D gene is named only where the DNA matches it firmly. The size of a clone is reported for some rows only, either as once, few or many, or as a class for expanded clones.

j_call v_call clone_size d_call cdr3_nt cdr3_aa
TRBJ2-1 TRBV20-1 NA NA TGCAGTGCTAGAGATCGGGCCCTCGGGGAGCAGTTCTTC CSARDRALGEQFF
TRBJ2-3 TRBV24-1 few NA TGTGCCACCAGTGATTTGAGCAAGGGGGCAGATACGCAGTATTTT CATSDLSKGADTQYF
TRBJ2-7 TRBV28 few TRBD2 TGTGCCAGCAGTTTAAGTGGCGGGGGAACCTACGAGCAGTACTTC CASSLSGGGTYEQYF
TRBJ2-7 TRBV9 few NA TGTGCCAGCAGCGTAGTCAGGGGGGACTACGAGCAGTACTTC CASSVVRGDYEQYF
TRBJ1-6 TRBV28 NA NA TGTGCCAGCAGTTTTTACAGGAATAATTCACCCCTCCACTTT CASSFYRNNSPLHF
TRBJ2-1 TRBV7-9 many NA TGTGCCAGCAGCCGAAACGGGAATCTCTACAATGAGCAGTTCTTC CASSRNGNLYNEQFF
TRBJ2-7 TRBV3-1 many NA TGCGCCAGCAGCCAAGTGGCCAGCTACGAGCAGTACTTC CASSQVASYEQYF
TRBJ2-7 TRBV6-5 few NA TGTGCCAGCAGATCCATTGGGTACGAGCAGTACTTC CASRSIGYEQYF
TRBJ2-4 TRBV9 few NA TGTGCCAGCAGCGGCCAGGACCCGAAGCAGTACTTC CASSGQDPKQYF
TRBJ1-1 TRBV20-1 many NA TGCAGTGCTAGACGCCTCGACGGTAACACTGAAGCTTTCTTT CSARRLDGNTEAFF
TRBJ2-1 TRBV18 NA TRBD2 TGTGCCAGCTCACCACCATCTAGCGGGGGGAAAAATGAGCAGTTCTTC CASSPPSSGGKNEQFF
TRBJ2-3 TRBV7-9 NA TRBD2 TGTGCCAGCAGTACAACTAGCGGGAGGGAGCTAGATACGCAGTATTTT CASSTTSGRELDTQYF
TRBJ1-5 TRBV6-4 few NA TGTGCCAGCAGTCCAGGGGTAGGGGGCAATCAGCCCCAGCATTTT CASSPGVGGNQPQHF
TRBJ2-7 TRBV20-1 NA TRBD1 TGCAGTGCTAGAGATTGGGGACAGGGGCACTACGAGCAGTACTTC CSARDWGQGHYEQYF